This entry is about one T cell receptor beta chain. The entry originates in a study of OX40 agonist ivuxolimab in advanced cancers. V was pared by 5 bases and J by 8 bases, with 19 bases between. This CDR3 contains 14 residues. Germline CDR1 is SGHNT and CDR2 is YYREEE (reference sequence). Profiling relied on immunoSEQ multiplex PCR, and the TCRdb table lists in-frame clones only, not all of them. The table shows 50,000 or so clones, with more than 70% occurring only once. The receptor's source is an adult with an advanced solid tumor such as melanoma, head and neck, liver or kidney cancer. The sequencing used CD4+ or CD8+ T cells sorted from blood, collected in a trial of the OX40 agonist ivuxolimab. The chain combines TRBV5-4 with TRBJ1-2, with D hard to call. In DNA, the CDR3 is TGTGCCAGCAGACCTATCGAACAAACTGGGGGCTACACCTTC. This gives the protein CASRPIEQTGGYTF. Looking up the rest from reference TRBV5-4 and TRBJ1-2 gives the full variable domain: ETGVTQSPTHLIKTRGQQVTLRCSSQSGHNTVSWYQQALGQGPQFIFQYYREEENGRGNFPPRFSGLQFPNYSSELNVNALELDDSALYLCASRPIEQTGGYTFGSGTRLTVV.